Presented here are 4 T cell receptor beta chains from one specimen sequenced in a study of T cell responses to AZD1222 COVID-19 vaccine. The assay was immunoSEQ multiplex PCR, and TCRdb's table has in-frame clones only and misses some. The table includes fewer than 100,000 clones, approximately 88% detected once. This sample comprised peripheral blood, obtained 28 days after the second AZD1222 dose. The receptors were sampled from an adult who received the AZD1222 COVID-19 vaccine.

CDR3 sequence (DNA): TGTGCCACCAGTGATTCGCGTTGGAACAATGAGCAGTTCTTC. Encoded protein: CATSDSRWNNEQFF. The chain has TRBV24-1 and TRBJ2-1, with unresolved D. The CDR3 runs to 14 residues. Germline V CDR1 and CDR2: KGHDR, SFDVKD. Trimming stripped 2 bases from V and 5 bases from J, with 9 bases between.

The chain couples TRBV7-2 to TRBJ1-4; TRBD1 aligns across 8 bases. The CDR3 has 15 amino acids. J was trimmed by 8 bases and V by 5 bases; bases with no gene match: 10. CDR1 SGHTA and CDR2 FQGNSA come from the germline V gene. CDR3 DNA: TGTGCCAGCAGCCCATCCGGGACAGGTCGGGAAAAACTGTTTTTT. Translation: CASSPSGTGREKLFF.

The CDR3: CASSESRGSYEQYF. CDR3 bases: TGTGCCAGCAGTGAATCCAGGGGATCCTACGAGCAGTACTTC. V usage is TRBV25-1 and J usage is TRBJ2-7; tentatively, D is TRBD1 (6 bases). Between the trimmed V and J ends, which lost 1 base and 1 base, there was a span of 8 bases. Germline CDR1 and CDR2: MGHDK and SYGVNS. The CDR3 consists of 14 residues.

The chain recombines TRBV19 with TRBJ1-2; TRBD1 is a possible D gene (5 bases). The CDR3 has 13 amino acids. V was pared by 5 bases and J by 6 bases, with 13 bases between. The germline V gene has CDR1 LNHDA and CDR2 SQIVND (reference sequence). The CDR3 loop reads CASSEVVGDGYTF. The CDR3 region has the DNA TGTGCCAGTAGTGAGGTTGTGGGGGATGGCTACACCTTC.